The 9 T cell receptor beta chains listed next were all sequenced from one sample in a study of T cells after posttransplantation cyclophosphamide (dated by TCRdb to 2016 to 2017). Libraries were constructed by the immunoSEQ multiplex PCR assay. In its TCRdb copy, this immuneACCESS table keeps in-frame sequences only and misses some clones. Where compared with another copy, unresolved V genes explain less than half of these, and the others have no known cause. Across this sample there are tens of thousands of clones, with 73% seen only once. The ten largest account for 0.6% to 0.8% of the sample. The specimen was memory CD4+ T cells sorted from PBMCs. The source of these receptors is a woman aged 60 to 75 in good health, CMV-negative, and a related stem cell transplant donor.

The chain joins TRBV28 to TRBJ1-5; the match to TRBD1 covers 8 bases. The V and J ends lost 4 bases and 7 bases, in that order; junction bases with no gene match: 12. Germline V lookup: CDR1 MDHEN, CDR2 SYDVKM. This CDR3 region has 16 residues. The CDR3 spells CASSSPAGGGWQPQHF. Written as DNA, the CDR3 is TGTGCCAGCAGTTCCCCGGCAGGGGGCGGTTGGCAGCCCCAGCATTTT.

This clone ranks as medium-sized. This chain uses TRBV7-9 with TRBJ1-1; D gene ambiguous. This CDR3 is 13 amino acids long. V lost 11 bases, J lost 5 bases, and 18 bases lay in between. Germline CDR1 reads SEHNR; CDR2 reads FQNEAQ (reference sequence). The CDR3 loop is CAGRGARGTEAFF. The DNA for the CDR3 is TGTGCCGGTCGTGGCGCGAGAGGAACTGAAGCTTTCTTT.

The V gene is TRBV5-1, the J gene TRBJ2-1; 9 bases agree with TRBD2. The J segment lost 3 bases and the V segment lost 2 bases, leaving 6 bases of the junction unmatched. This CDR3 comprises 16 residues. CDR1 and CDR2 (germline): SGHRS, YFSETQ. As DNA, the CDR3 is TGCGCCAGCAGCTTAGTAGCGGGAGACCTCTACAATGAGCAGTTCTTC. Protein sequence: CASSLVAGDLYNEQFF.

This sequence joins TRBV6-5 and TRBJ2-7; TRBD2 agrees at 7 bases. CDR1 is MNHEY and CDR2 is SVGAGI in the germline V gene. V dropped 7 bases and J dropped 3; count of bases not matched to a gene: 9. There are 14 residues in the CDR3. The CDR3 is CASIKTGGGYEQYF. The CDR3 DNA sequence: TGTGCCAGCATCAAGACGGGGGGAGGCTACGAGCAGTACTTC.

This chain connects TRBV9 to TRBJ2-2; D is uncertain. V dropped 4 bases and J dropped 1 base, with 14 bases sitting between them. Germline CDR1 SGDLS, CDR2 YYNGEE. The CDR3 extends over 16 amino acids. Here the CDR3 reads CASSFLPVLNTGELFF. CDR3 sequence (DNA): TGTGCCAGCAGCTTCCTCCCGGTCCTGAACACCGGGGAGCTGTTTTTT. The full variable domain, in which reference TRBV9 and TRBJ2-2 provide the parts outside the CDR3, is DSGVTQTPKHLITATGQRVTLRCSPRSGDLSVYWYQQSLDQGLQFLIQYYNGEERAKGNILERFSAQQFPDLHSELNLSSLELGDSALYFCASSFLPVLNTGELFFGEGSRLTVL.

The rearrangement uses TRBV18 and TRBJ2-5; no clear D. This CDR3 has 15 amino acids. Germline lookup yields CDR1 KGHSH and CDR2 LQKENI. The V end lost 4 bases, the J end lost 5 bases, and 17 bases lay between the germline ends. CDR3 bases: TGTGCCAGCTCACGGCCTCTCTTCGGAGCGGAGACCCAGTACTTC. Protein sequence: CASSRPLFGAETQYF.

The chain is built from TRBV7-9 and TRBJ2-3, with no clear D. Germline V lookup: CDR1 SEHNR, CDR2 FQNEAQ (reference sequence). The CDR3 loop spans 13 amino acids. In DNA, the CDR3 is TGTGCTATACCTAGACTGAGCACAGATACGCAGTATTTT. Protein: CAIPRLSTDTQYF. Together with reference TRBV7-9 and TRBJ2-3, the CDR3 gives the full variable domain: DTGVSQNPRHKITKRGQNVTFRCDPISEHNRLYWYRQTLGQGPEFLTYFQNEAQLEKSRLLSDRFSAERPKGSFSTLEIQRTEQGDSAMYLCAIPRLSTDTQYFGPGTRLTVL.

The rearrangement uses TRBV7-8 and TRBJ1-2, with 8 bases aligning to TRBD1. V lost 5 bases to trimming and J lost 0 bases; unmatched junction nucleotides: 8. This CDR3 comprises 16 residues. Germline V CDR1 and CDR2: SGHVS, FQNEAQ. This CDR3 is CASSPRQGLTNYGYTF. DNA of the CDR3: TGTGCCAGCAGCCCCAGACAGGGGTTGACTAACTATGGCTACACCTTC.

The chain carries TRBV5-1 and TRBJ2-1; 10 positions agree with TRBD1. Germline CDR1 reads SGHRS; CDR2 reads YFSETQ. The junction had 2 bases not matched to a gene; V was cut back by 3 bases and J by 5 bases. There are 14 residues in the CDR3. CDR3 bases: TGCGCCAGCAGCTGGGACAGGGGCGACAATGAGCAGTTCTTC. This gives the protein CASSWDRGDNEQFF.